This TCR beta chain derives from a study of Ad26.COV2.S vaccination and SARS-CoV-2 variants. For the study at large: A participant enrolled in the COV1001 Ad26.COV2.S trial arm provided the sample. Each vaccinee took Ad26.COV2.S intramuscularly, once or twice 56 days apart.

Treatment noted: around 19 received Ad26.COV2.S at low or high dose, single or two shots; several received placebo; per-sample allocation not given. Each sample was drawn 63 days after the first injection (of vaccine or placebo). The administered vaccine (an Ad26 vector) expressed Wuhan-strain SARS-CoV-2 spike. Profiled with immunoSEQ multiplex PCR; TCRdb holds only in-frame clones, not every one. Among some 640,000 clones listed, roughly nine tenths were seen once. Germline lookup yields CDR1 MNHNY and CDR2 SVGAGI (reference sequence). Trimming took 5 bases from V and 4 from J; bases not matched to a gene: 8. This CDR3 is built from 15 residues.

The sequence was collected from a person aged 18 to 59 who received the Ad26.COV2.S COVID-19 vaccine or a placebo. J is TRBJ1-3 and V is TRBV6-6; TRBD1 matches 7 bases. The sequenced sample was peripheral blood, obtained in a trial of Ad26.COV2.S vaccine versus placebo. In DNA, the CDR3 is TGTGCCAGCAGTAACCCGACAGGGAGAGGAAACACCATATATTTT. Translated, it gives CASSNPTGRGNTIYF.